This T cell receptor (beta chain) was profiled in a study of cytomegalovirus exposure and HLA in healthy donors. General study findings and limits: A later analysis linked fewer than 20,000 TCR beta sequences to HLA alleles at 0.05 false discovery rate.

This CDR3 region has 12 residues. Germline values: CDR1 SGHNT, CDR2 YENEEA. V gave up 4 bases and J gave up 6 bases; unmatched junction bases: 0. Vbeta (60) and Jbeta (13) primers were used in the PCR. The table came from immunoSEQ multiplex PCR; TCRdb's copy has only in-frame clones and leaves some out. Seen here are about 170,000 clones, 75% to 90% observed once, and the top ten hold 1.2%. This clone occurred once. As yet, its antigen is unknown. Within the sample, other DNA sequences also encode this same CDR3. This sequence was found in a boy aged 2 to 10 in good health and CMV-seronegative. The V gene is TRBV11-3, the J gene TRBJ2-1; the match to TRBD1 covers 7 bases. Sequenced input: PBMCs. Here the CDR3 reads CASSSGGNEQFF. The CDR3 nucleotides read TGTGCCAGCAGCTCAGGGGGCAATGAGCAGTTCTTC. The full variable domain, completed using reference TRBV11-3 and TRBJ2-1, is EAGVVQSPRYKIIEKKQPVAFWCNPISGHNTLYWYLQNLGQGPELLIRYENEEAVDDSQLPKDRFSAERLKGVDSTLKIQPAELGDSAVYLCASSSGGNEQFFGPGTRLTVL.